Following are 12 T cell receptor beta chains from one sample sequenced in a study of response to subunit inactivated influenza vaccine. Each CDR3 protein is one row after TCRdb ran MiXCR on the RT-PCR reads. The sample carries about 570,000 distinct CDR3 sequences, over 9% recorded once. These data are also associated with another study on T cells expressing NK-cell markers. That work states: UMI-tagged 5'RACE template switching yielded the TCR beta cDNA.

Source: PBMCs from blood, taken on the day of vaccination. Receptor source: a man in his forties or fifties who received an inactivated influenza vaccine.

The chain couples TRBV20-1 to TRBJ2-6; D not certain. The V gene's germline CDR1 is DFQATT and CDR2 SNEGSKA (reference sequence). The CDR3 has 15 amino acids. Trimming stripped 6 bases from V and 1 base from J, with 13 bases between. DNA for the CDR3: TGCAGTGCCCTAACCCCCGGGTCTGGGGCCAACGTCCTGACTTTC. It encodes CSALTPGSGANVLTF.

This clonotype was seen a handful of times. The chain is built from TRBV5-1 and TRBJ2-6; the D is unclear. The CDR3 is made up of 15 amino acids. Trimming took 7 bases from V and 5 from J, leaving 16 bases between them. Looked up from germline, CDR1 is SGHRS and CDR2 is YFSETQ. CDR3 coding DNA: TGCGCCAGCTCACCCCCGGTGGGATGGGCCAACGTCCTGACTTTC. Its translation: CASSPPVGWANVLTF.

This clonotype was counted only a few times. The V call is TRBV11-1, the J call TRBJ2-3, with 10 bases matching TRBD2. This CDR3 has 18 residues. Germline assignment: CDR1 SGHAT and CDR2 FQDESV (reference sequence). V dropped 1 base and J dropped 7; count of bases not matched to a gene: 14. The CDR3 nucleotides read TGTGCCAGCAGCTTAGTCGCCTCGTCAGCGGGAGGGCCCCATACGCAGTATTTT. This codes for CASSLVASSAGGPHTQYF.

This clonotype came up a few times. CDR3: CASSQVSGNYGYTF. The CDR3 DNA reads as TGTGCCAGCAGCCAAGTATCAGGGAACTATGGCTACACCTTC. The genes are TRBV3-1 and TRBJ1-2; perhaps TRBD1 as D (5 bases). The CDR3 sequence is 14 residues long. Germline V gene sequence: CDR1 LGHDT, CDR2 YNNKEL (reference sequence). The V end was cut by 1 base, the J end by 2 bases, with 8 bases between.

This clonotype was detected a few times. The chain combines TRBV10-3 with TRBJ2-3, with 10 bases fitting TRBD2. Germline CDR1 ENHRY, CDR2 SYGVKD. With V trimmed by 0 bases and J by 5 bases, 14 bases remained unmatched. The CDR3 runs to 19 residues. CDR3 sequence reads: CAISESTSSSGGAVDTQYF. The DNA of the CDR3 is TGTGCCATCAGTGAGTCCACCTCATCGAGCGGGGGGGCCGTAGATACGCAGTATTTT.

The V and J genes are TRBV28 and TRBJ2-6; D gene uncertain. The CDR3 sequence is 17 residues long. Trimming removed 3 bases from V and 1 base from J, with 13 bases in between. Germline CDR1 is MDHEN and CDR2 is SYDVKM. The CDR3 sequence is CASSLMATLSGANVLTF. DNA of the CDR3: TGTGCCAGCAGTTTGATGGCAACACTATCTGGGGCCAACGTCCTGACTTTC.

This clonotype was recorded a few times. J is TRBJ1-5 and V is TRBV6-1; D may be TRBD1 (5 bases). V was trimmed by 6 bases and J by 2 bases, leaving 8 bases between them. The CDR3 extends over 13 amino acids. The germline CDR1 and CDR2 sequences are MNHNS and SASEGT. Written as DNA, the CDR3 is TGTGCCAGCAGAGGGGCTGGCAATCAGCCCCAGCATTTT. It specifies CASRGAGNQPQHF.

This clonotype was seen a handful of times. The rearrangement uses TRBV3-1 and TRBJ2-3; weak D call: TRBD2 (6 bases). V was cut by 0 bases and J by 2 bases, with 9 bases left in between. The CDR3 runs to 15 residues. Germline V gives CDR1 LGHDT, CDR2 YNNKEL (reference sequence). The CDR3 DNA follows: TGTGCCAGCAGCCAAGACCCGGGAGACACAGATACGCAGTATTTT. Amino acids: CASSQDPGDTDTQYF.

This clonotype was found a few times. V usage is TRBV29-1 and J usage is TRBJ1-1; D unclear. V gave up 1 base and J gave up 7 bases, with 7 bases separating them. The CDR3 has 11 residues. Germline CDR1 is SQVTM and CDR2 is ANQGSEA. CDR3 bases: TGCAGCGTTGAAGGGGGAAATGAAGCTTTCTTT. Its translation: CSVEGGNEAFF.

This clonotype was seen a handful of times. J is TRBJ1-5 and V is TRBV20-1, with D tentatively TRBD1 (6 bases). The V gene's germline CDR1 is DFQATT and CDR2 SNEGSKA (reference sequence). The CDR3 consists of 14 residues. CDR3 amino acids: CSARGTNSNQPQHF. The DNA for the CDR3 is TGCAGCGCAAGGGGGACAAACAGCAATCAGCCCCAGCATTTT.

This clonotype turned up a few times. The chain links TRBV6-6 to TRBJ1-2; unclear D gene. The CDR3 length is 13 residues. Deletions cut 5 bases from V and 8 bases from J, with 15 bases between. Germline assignment: CDR1 MNHNY and CDR2 SVGAGI (reference sequence). CDR3 protein: CASSPTLRGGYTF. In nucleotides, the CDR3 is TGTGCCAGCAGTCCGACTTTACGCGGGGGCTACACCTTC.

This clonotype has more than one count but fewer than ten. The chain couples TRBV7-2 to TRBJ2-5; the D is unclear. CDR3 size: 15 residues. Germline-derived CDR1 and CDR2 are SGHTA and FQGNSA. Trimming pared 2 bases from V and 1 base from J, leaving 11 bases between. The CDR3 loop reads CASSLWRSLQETQYF. DNA of the CDR3: TGTGCCAGCAGCTTATGGCGTAGCCTCCAAGAGACCCAGTACTTC.